The TCR beta chain under discussion was sequenced for a study of OX40 agonist ivuxolimab in advanced cancers. Study in general: Ivuxolimab is an agonistic anti-OX40 (CD134) antibody, and patients were treated with it. Dose-escalation cases comprised hepatocellular carcinoma, melanoma, renal cell or head and neck cancer. Partial responses occurred in Three dose-escalation patients, one with hepatocellular carcinoma and two with cutaneous melanoma.

The CDR3 runs 13 residues. Trimming shortened V by 4 bases and J by 6 bases, and 11 bases separated the two germline ends. Germline V gene sequence: CDR1 SGDLS, CDR2 YYNGEE. Sequencing used immunoSEQ multiplex PCR; TCRdb keeps in-frame clones, though not all of them. The sample contains 11,000 to 15,000 clones, roughly 92% of which appear only once. V is TRBV9 and J is TRBJ1-5, with D possibly TRBD1 on 6 matching bases. This sample comprised CD4+ or CD8+ T cells sorted from blood, obtained in a trial of the OX40 agonist ivuxolimab. This TCR came from an adult with an advanced solid tumor such as melanoma, head and neck, liver or kidney cancer. The DNA for the CDR3 is TGTGCCAGCAGCCCAGGAGGGGGTCAGCCCCAGCATTTT. Translated: CASSPGGGQPQHF.